These 21 T cell receptor beta chains were sequenced from one sample in a study of cytomegalovirus exposure and HLA in healthy donors. The study ran its PCR with 60 Vbeta and 13 Jbeta primers. Profiled with immunoSEQ multiplex PCR; TCRdb holds only in-frame clones, not every one. The table lists fewer than 200,000 clones, roughly 74% of them singletons. The sample was PBMCs. The receptors were sampled from a woman under 40 in good health and CMV-seronegative.

V is TRBV5-1 and J is TRBJ1-4, with D maybe TRBD1 (6 bases). Germline loops: CDR1 SGHRS, CDR2 YFSETQ. Trimming removed 2 bases at V and 8 bases at J, with 19 bases between. CDR3 length: 16 amino acids. CDR3: CASSFIQGLSPEKLFF. As DNA, the CDR3 is TGCGCCAGCAGCTTTATACAGGGACTATCCCCCGAAAAACTGTTTTTT. The full variable domain, in which reference TRBV5-1 and TRBJ1-4 provide the parts outside the CDR3, is KAGVTQTPRYLIKTRGQQVTLSCSPISGHRSVSWYQQTPGQGLQFLFEYFSETQRNKGNFPGRFSGRQFSNSRSEMNVSTLELGDSALYLCASSFIQGLSPEKLFFGSGTQLSVL.

This rearrangement joins TRBV18 to TRBJ1-2, with D unresolved. Per germline, CDR1 KGHSH and CDR2 LQKENI. V was pared by 2 bases and J by 4 bases, with 17 bases between. This CDR3 has 16 amino acids. CDR3 amino acids: CASSPERALRTYGYTF. CDR3 DNA: TGTGCCAGCTCACCAGAACGAGCCCTACGTACCTATGGCTACACCTTC. Supplemented by reference TRBV18 and TRBJ1-2, the full variable domain reads NAGVMQNPRHLVRRRGQEARLRCSPMKGHSHVYWYRQLPEEGLKFMVYLQKENIIDESGMPKERFSAEFPKEGPSILRIQQVVRGDSAAYFCASSPERALRTYGYTFGSGTRLTVV.

V usage is TRBV5-6 and J usage is TRBJ1-3, with D possibly TRBD1 on 6 matching bases. V shed 4 bases and J shed 0 bases, with 11 bases lying between them. This CDR3 is built from 15 residues. Germline CDR1 reads SGHDT; CDR2 reads YYEEEE. Written as DNA, the CDR3 is TGTGCCAGCAGCCTCGGACAGCGCTCTGGAAACACCATATATTTT. Its translation is CASSLGQRSGNTIYF.

This clone has more than one count but fewer than ten. The chain employs TRBV19 and TRBJ2-2, with TRBD1 identical over 7 bases. In germline, CDR1 is LNHDA, CDR2 SQIVND (reference sequence). V shed 2 bases, J shed 4 bases, and the junction held 4 bases outside the gene matches. The CDR3 length is 15 residues. The CDR3 loop reads CASSIRDSPTGELFF. The DNA for the CDR3 is TGTGCCAGTAGTATACGGGACAGCCCCACCGGGGAGCTGTTTTTT.

The chain couples TRBV7-9 to TRBJ2-3; 13 bases are shared with TRBD2. Germline values: CDR1 SEHNR, CDR2 FQNEAQ (reference sequence). This CDR3 region has 16 residues. Unmatched junction bases numbered 8, after V lost 4 bases and J lost 7 bases. CDR3 protein: CASSWGLAGPINTQYF. CDR3 coding DNA: TGTGCCAGCAGCTGGGGACTAGCGGGACCCATTAATACGCAGTATTTT.

The chain couples TRBV9 to TRBJ2-3, with TRBD1 identical over 8 bases. The CDR3 is made up of 15 amino acids. J gave up 6 bases and V 0 bases, and 6 bases lay outside the gene matches. Germline lookup yields CDR1 SGDLS and CDR2 YYNGEE. The CDR3 spells CASSVVTGGSDTQYF. CDR3 in DNA: TGTGCCAGCAGCGTAGTTACAGGGGGGTCGGATACGCAGTATTTT.

The genes are TRBV18 and TRBJ2-7; 14 bases agree with TRBD2. The CDR3 consists of 17 residues. The V gene end was trimmed by 6 bases and the J gene end by 1 base; junction bases not matched to a gene: 8. Per germline, CDR1 KGHSH and CDR2 LQKENI. CDR3 residues: CASSQTSGGALSYEQYF. The CDR3 DNA is TGTGCCAGCTCCCAGACTAGCGGGGGGGCCTTATCCTACGAGCAGTACTTC.

The rearrangement links TRBV20-1 to TRBJ2-3; D is unresolved. Germline V gives CDR1 DFQATT, CDR2 SNEGSKA (reference sequence). Trimming stripped 3 bases from V and 12 bases from J, with 13 bases between. The CDR3 is 11 amino acids. Here the CDR3 reads CSASPAGRQYF. The CDR3 region has the DNA TGCAGTGCTAGTCCGGCAGGTAGACAGTATTTT.

J is TRBJ2-7 and V is TRBV27, with D possibly TRBD1 on 5 matching bases. The CDR3 is 15 amino acids. Trimming took 5 bases from V and 0 from J, leaving 14 bases between them. Per the germline V gene, CDR1 is MNHEY and CDR2 is SMNVEV (reference sequence). CDR3 in amino acids: CASSTTDSPSYEQYF. CDR3 nucleotides: TGTGCCAGCAGTACAACAGACAGTCCCTCCTACGAGCAGTACTTC.

V gene TRBV6-1 combines with J gene TRBJ1-4, with D possibly matching TRBD1 (6 bases). Germline loops: CDR1 MNHNS, CDR2 SASEGT. The CDR3 length is 14 residues. The V end was cut by 6 bases, the J end by 4 bases, with 12 bases between. DNA of the CDR3: TGTGCCAGCAGCCCGGGACACAGTAATGAAAAACTGTTTTTT. Translated, it gives CASSPGHSNEKLFF.

This chain joins TRBV21-1 and TRBJ1-2; the table calls TRBD1, which could not be checked here. TRBV21-1 is a pseudogene locus. This CDR3 comprises 15 residues. CDR3 nucleotides: TGTGCCAGCAGCAAAGAGGACAGGGGCGACCATGGCTACACCTTC. Translating it yields CASSKEDRGDHGYTF.

The rearrangement uses TRBV5-1 and TRBJ2-3; 7 bases fit TRBD1. V trimming: 4 bases; J trimming: 3 bases; junction bases outside the gene matches: 8. The CDR3 is made up of 15 amino acids. Germline assignment: CDR1 SGHRS and CDR2 YFSETQ. The chain's CDR3 is CASSAPRQGTDTQYF. For the CDR3, the DNA is TGCGCCAGCAGCGCTCCCCGACAGGGTACAGATACGCAGTATTTT. Full variable domain (remainder filled in from reference TRBV5-1 and TRBJ2-3): KAGVTQTPRYLIKTRGQQVTLSCSPISGHRSVSWYQQTPGQGLQFLFEYFSETQRNKGNFPGRFSGRQFSNSRSEMNVSTLELGDSALYLCASSAPRQGTDTQYFGPGTRLTVL.

The chain carries TRBV6-1 and TRBJ2-5; D is undetermined. The DNA end lines up better with TRBJ2-7; the J call may be wrong. This CDR3 comprises 14 residues. Germline V lookup: CDR1 MNHNS, CDR2 SASEGT. Here the CDR3 DNA reads TGTGCCAGCAGTGAATCCGGGTACCCAGACGAGCAGTACTTC. Residues: CASSESGYPDEQYF.

The gene calls are TRBV11-2 and TRBJ2-3; TRBD2 agrees at 8 bases. Trimming at V came to 4 bases and at J to 6 bases, leaving 18 bases not matched to a gene. Germline-derived CDR1 and CDR2 are SGHAT and FQNNGV. The CDR3 totals 18 residues. The CDR3 protein is CASSSRVEIAGFFDTQYF. CDR3 coding DNA: TGTGCCAGCAGCTCCCGGGTTGAAATAGCGGGATTTTTTGATACGCAGTATTTT. Looking up the rest from reference TRBV11-2 and TRBJ2-3 gives the full variable domain: EAGVAQSPRYKIIEKRQSVAFWCNPISGHATLYWYQQILGQGPKLLIQFQNNGVVDDSQLPKDRFSAERLKGVDSTLKIQPAKLEDSAVYLCASSSRVEIAGFFDTQYFGPGTRLTVL.

V and J are TRBV4-1 and TRBJ1-1, with 12 bases matching TRBD1. The germline V gene has CDR1 MGHRA and CDR2 YSYEKL. The CDR3 is made up of 14 amino acids. Trimming removed 4 bases from V and 8 bases from J; junction bases left unmatched: 5. For the CDR3, the DNA is TGCGCCAGCAGCCCCTCCGGGACAGGGGGCGAAGCTTTCTTT. Amino acid sequence: CASSPSGTGGEAFF.

V gene TRBV7-6 combines with J gene TRBJ2-3, with D uncertain. Germline V gene data show CDR1 as SGHVS and CDR2 as FNYEAQ. The CDR3 totals 13 residues. V was cut by 1 base and J by 4 bases, with 6 bases left in between. The CDR3 DNA is TGTGCCAGCAGCTTAGGATTAGCAGATACGCAGTATTTT. It encodes CASSLGLADTQYF.

This sequence joins TRBV5-4 and TRBJ2-6; D is perhaps TRBD2 (6 bases). Trimming left V 4 bases short and J 3 bases short, with 11 bases between. CDR3 length: 15 residues. Germline V gives CDR1 SGHNT, CDR2 YYREEE (reference sequence). CDR3: CASSLWGVGANVLTF. CDR3 DNA sequence: TGTGCCAGCAGCCTCTGGGGGGTTGGGGCCAACGTCCTGACTTTC.

The rearrangement uses TRBV6-5 and TRBJ1-5; D is unresolved. Germline-derived CDR1 and CDR2 are MNHEY and SVGAGI. Deletions cut 7 bases from V and 1 base from J, with 11 bases between. This CDR3 has 14 residues. CDR3: CASKPTGSNQPQHF. The CDR3 region has the DNA TGTGCCAGCAAGCCGACTGGGAGCAATCAGCCCCAGCATTTT.

The gene calls are TRBV5-4 and TRBJ2-1; no definite D call. The germline V gene encodes CDR1 SGHNT and CDR2 YYREEE (reference sequence). The V end was cut by 4 bases, the J end by 8 bases, with 13 bases between. The CDR3 sequence is 13 residues long. The DNA for the CDR3 is TGTGCCAGCAGCCAAGCACCCCTGGATGAGCAGTTCTTC. It specifies CASSQAPLDEQFF.

This chain uses TRBV18 with TRBJ1-1; the D is unclear. CDR1 is KGHSH and CDR2 is LQKENI in the germline V gene. The V gene lost 6 bases and the J gene lost 1 base, with 9 bases spanning the gap. The CDR3 totals 13 residues. The CDR3 sequence is CASSKQQNTEAFF. CDR3 nucleotide sequence: TGTGCCAGCTCTAAACAGCAGAACACTGAAGCTTTCTTT.

The V call is TRBV30, the J call TRBJ2-7, with D possibly being TRBD1 (7 bases). The V and J ends lost 4 bases and 3 bases respectively, with 13 bases between them. This CDR3 has 13 amino acids. Per the germline V gene, CDR1 is GTSNPN and CDR2 is SVGIG (reference sequence). The CDR3 protein is CAWMRDRNYEQYF. CDR3 sequence (DNA): TGTGCCTGGATGCGGGACAGAAACTACGAGCAGTACTTC.